These 15 T cell receptor beta chains share one sample of origin, sequenced in a study of cytomegalovirus exposure and HLA in healthy donors. PCR used 60 Vbeta primers and 13 Jbeta primers. Data came from immunoSEQ multiplex PCR; TCRdb stores just in-frame clones and leaves some out. The sample shows 150,000 to 200,000 clones, over 75% of them seen only once. The sample comprised PBMCs. Receptors originate from a woman between 50 and 59 years old in good health and CMV-seronegative.

Worth noting for this clone: The same CDR3 arises from other DNA sequences in this sample as well. The chain uses TRBV2 and TRBJ2-1; D gene uncertain. The CDR3 has 11 residues. The ends were cut back, 5 bases at V and 6 bases at J, with 5 bases in the middle. CDR1 SNHLY and CDR2 FYNNEI come from the germline V gene. The CDR3 region is CASSLSNEQFF. For the CDR3, the DNA is TGTGCCAGCAGTCTCTCCAATGAGCAGTTCTTC.

The chain joins TRBV9 to TRBJ2-5; 9 bases are shared with TRBD2. Germline CDR1 is SGDLS and CDR2 is YYNGEE. This CDR3 contains 16 residues. J gave up 1 base and V 0 bases, and 4 bases lay outside the gene matches. The CDR3 region has the DNA TGTGCCAGCAGCGTAGGGGCGGGAGGGCCCCAAGAGACCCAGTACTTC. This codes for CASSVGAGGPQETQYF. Full variable domain (missing parts from reference TRBV9 and TRBJ2-5): DSGVTQTPKHLITATGQRVTLRCSPRSGDLSVYWYQQSLDQGLQFLIQYYNGEERAKGNILERFSAQQFPDLHSELNLSSLELGDSALYFCASSVGAGGPQETQYFGPGTRLLVL.

The rearrangement links TRBV15 to TRBJ2-7; D is ambiguous. Germline V gene sequence: CDR1 LNHNV, CDR2 YYDKDF (reference sequence). The CDR3 runs 15 residues. V lost 0 bases and J 6 bases, leaving 15 bases between the germline ends. CDR3 DNA: TGTGCCACCAGCAGAGATCCCCCCGCCAGTGTCGAGCAGTACTTC. Translated, it gives CATSRDPPASVEQYF.

A few counts support this clone. The chain uses TRBV27 and TRBJ1-1, with TRBD1 matching 8 bases. Trimming cost V 5 bases and J 0 bases; bases outside gene matches: 5. This CDR3 is built from 15 residues. From germline, CDR1 is MNHEY and CDR2 SMNVEV (reference sequence). The CDR3 DNA reads TGTGCCAGCAGTCCGTGGACAGGGATGAACACTGAAGCTTTCTTT. Amino acid sequence: CASSPWTGMNTEAFF.

The CDR3 DNA reads TGTGCCTGGAGTGTTGGTCGTAGGAGACTGACAGATACGCAGTATTTT. This translates into CAWSVGRRRLTDTQYF. The chain recombines TRBV30 with TRBJ2-3; no clear D gene. Germline CDR1 is GTSNPN and CDR2 is SVGIG (reference sequence). CDR3 length: 16 residues. The germline V and J ends were trimmed by 0 bases and 3 bases, with 16 bases remaining between them.

In regard to this clone: Relative to the germline gene, one junction end is altered; a read error may explain this. This chain uses TRBV18 with TRBJ2-2; 8 bases align to TRBD1. The CDR3 sequence is 16 residues long. Germline lookup yields CDR1 KGHSH and CDR2 LQKENI. CDR3 sequence (DNA): TGTGCCAGCTCAACACCGACAGGGGCGAACACCGGGGAGCTGTTTTTT. Translation gives CASSTPTGANTGELFF.

J is TRBJ1-2 and V is TRBV2; D not certain. The CDR3 has 14 amino acids. Per germline, CDR1 SNHLY and CDR2 FYNNEI. V lost 3 bases, J lost 5 bases, and 13 bases lay in between. In nucleotides, the CDR3 is TGTGCCAGCAGTGACCCGACTGCCCCTTATGGCTACACCTTC. Amino acids: CASSDPTAPYGYTF. The full variable domain, rest sourced from reference TRBV2 and TRBJ1-2, is EPEVTQTPSHQVTQMGQEVILRCVPISNHLYFYWYRQILGQKVEFLVSFYNNEISEKSEIFDDQFSVERPDGSNFTLKIRSTKLEDSAMYFCASSDPTAPYGYTFGSGTRLTVV.

The chain couples TRBV28 to TRBJ2-7; D call uncertain. The CDR3 is 13 amino acids. V lost 3 bases to trimming and J lost 2 bases, with 8 bases between them. Germline V gene data show CDR1 as MDHEN and CDR2 as SYDVKM. This CDR3 is CASSLGRTYEQYF. For the CDR3, the DNA is TGTGCCAGCAGTTTGGGCAGGACCTACGAGCAGTACTTC.

J is TRBJ2-1 and V is TRBV10-3, with 8 bases that match TRBD1. The V segment lost 2 bases and the J segment 9 bases; nucleotides outside the gene matches: 12. This CDR3 region has 16 residues. CDR1 and CDR2 (germline): ENHRY, SYGVKD. CDR3 residues: CAISERERQGSGEQFF. CDR3 nucleotide sequence: TGTGCCATCAGTGAGCGCGAACGACAGGGGTCGGGTGAGCAGTTCTTC.

The V call is TRBV5-1, the J call TRBJ1-1; a possible D gene is TRBD1 (5 bases). Germline V gives CDR1 SGHRS, CDR2 YFSETQ. The CDR3 contains 14 residues. Deletions cut 1 base from V and 1 base from J, with 8 bases between. This chain's CDR3 is CASSLTGWNTEAFF. In DNA form, the CDR3 reads TGCGCCAGCAGCTTGACAGGCTGGAACACTGAAGCTTTCTTT.

This chain uses TRBV19 with TRBJ2-4; 12 bases align to TRBD2. The length of the CDR3 is 19 residues. Germline values: CDR1 LNHDA, CDR2 SQIVND (reference sequence). The V and J ends lost 6 bases and 0 bases, in that order; junction bases with no gene match: 12. CDR3 protein: CASSTTLAGGALAKNIQYF. Written as DNA, the CDR3 is TGTGCCAGTAGCACCACGCTAGCGGGAGGGGCCCTAGCCAAAAACATTCAGTACTTC.

V gene TRBV19 combines with J gene TRBJ2-7, with D tentatively TRBD1 (6 bases). The germline CDR1 and CDR2 sequences are LNHDA and SQIVND (reference sequence). The CDR3 length is 15 residues. V gave up 4 bases and J gave up 3 bases, with 16 bases separating them. The CDR3 protein is CASSNTGTPSYEQYF. The DNA of the CDR3 is TGTGCCAGTAGTAACACCGGGACACCAAGCTACGAGCAGTACTTC.

This clone was seen a few times. The chain combines TRBV4-1 with TRBJ2-5, with D possibly being TRBD2 (5 bases). The CDR3 has 16 amino acids. The ends were cut back, 4 bases at V and 0 bases at J, with 15 bases in the middle. Germline V gene data show CDR1 as MGHRA and CDR2 as YSYEKL. The CDR3 DNA follows: TGCGCCAGCAGCCTTAGGACTGAGAGGTACCAAGAGACCCAGTACTTC. Residues: CASSLRTERYQETQYF.

V and J are TRBV6-6 and TRBJ2-5; 8 bases fit TRBD2. This CDR3 region has 16 residues. CDR1 and CDR2 (germline): MNHNY, SVGAGI (reference sequence). The junction had 16 bases not matched to a gene; V was cut back by 6 bases and J by 7 bases. CDR3 sequence reads: CASSLQSGGPRGTQYF. The CDR3 region has the DNA TGTGCCAGCAGCTTACAGAGCGGGGGACCCCGGGGGACCCAGTACTTC.

For this clone: The identical CDR3 is also encoded by other nucleotide sequences in the sample. The V gene is TRBV5-1, the J gene TRBJ2-3; 12 bases match TRBD2. Looked up from germline, CDR1 is SGHRS and CDR2 is YFSETQ. The CDR3 length is 15 residues. V was clipped by 1 base and J by 4 bases; unmatched bases: 1. CDR3 nucleotide sequence: TGCGCCAGCAGCTTGCTAGCGGGGGGGTCAGATACGCAGTATTTT. This gives the protein CASSLLAGGSDTQYF.